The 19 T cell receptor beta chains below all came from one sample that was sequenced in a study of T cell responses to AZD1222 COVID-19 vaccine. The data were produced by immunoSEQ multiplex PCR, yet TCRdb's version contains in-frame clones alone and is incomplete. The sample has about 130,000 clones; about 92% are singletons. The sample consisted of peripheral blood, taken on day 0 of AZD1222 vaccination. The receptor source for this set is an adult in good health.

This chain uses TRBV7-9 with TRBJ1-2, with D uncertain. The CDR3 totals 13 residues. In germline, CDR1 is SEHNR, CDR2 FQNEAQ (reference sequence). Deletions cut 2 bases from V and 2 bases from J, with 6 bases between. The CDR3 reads CASSLQENYGYTF. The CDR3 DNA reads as TGTGCCAGCAGCTTACAGGAAAACTATGGCTACACCTTC. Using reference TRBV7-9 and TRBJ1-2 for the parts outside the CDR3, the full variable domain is DTGVSQNPRHKITKRGQNVTFRCDPISEHNRLYWYRQTLGQGPEFLTYFQNEAQLEKSRLLSDRFSAERPKGSFSTLEIQRTEQGDSAMYLCASSLQENYGYTFGSGTRLTVV.

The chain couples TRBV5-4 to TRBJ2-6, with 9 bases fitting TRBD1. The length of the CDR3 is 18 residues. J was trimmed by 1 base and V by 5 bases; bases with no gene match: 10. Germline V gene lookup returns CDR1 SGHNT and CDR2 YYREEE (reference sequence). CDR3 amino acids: CASSRGRDRASGANVLTF. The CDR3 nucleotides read TGTGCCAGCAGTCGGGGGCGGGACAGGGCTTCTGGGGCCAACGTCCTGACTTTC.

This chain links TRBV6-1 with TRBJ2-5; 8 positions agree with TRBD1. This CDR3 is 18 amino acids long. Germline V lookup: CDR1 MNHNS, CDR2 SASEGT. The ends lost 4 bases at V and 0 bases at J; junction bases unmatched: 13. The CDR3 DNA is TGTGCCAGCAGTGCTTCGACAGGGGACACAAAGTACCAAGAGACCCAGTACTTC. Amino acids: CASSASTGDTKYQETQYF.

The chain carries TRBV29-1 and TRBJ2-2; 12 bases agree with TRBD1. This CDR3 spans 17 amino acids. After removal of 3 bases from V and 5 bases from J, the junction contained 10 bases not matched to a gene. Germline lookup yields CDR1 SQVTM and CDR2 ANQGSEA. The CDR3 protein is CSVEGLRDRGRTGELFF. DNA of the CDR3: TGCAGCGTTGAGGGCTTGCGGGACAGGGGGCGTACCGGGGAGCTGTTTTTT.

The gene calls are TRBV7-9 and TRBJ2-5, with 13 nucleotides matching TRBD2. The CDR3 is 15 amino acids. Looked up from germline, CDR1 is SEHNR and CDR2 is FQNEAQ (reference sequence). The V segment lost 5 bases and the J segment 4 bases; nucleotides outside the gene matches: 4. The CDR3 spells CASSELAGGRETQYF. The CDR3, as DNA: TGTGCCAGCAGCGAACTAGCGGGGGGGCGAGAGACCCAGTACTTC.

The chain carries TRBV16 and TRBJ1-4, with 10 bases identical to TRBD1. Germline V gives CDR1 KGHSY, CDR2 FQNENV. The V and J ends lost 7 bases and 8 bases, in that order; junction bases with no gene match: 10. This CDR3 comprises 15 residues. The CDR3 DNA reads TGTGCCAGCACCCTGACAGGGGGCGCCAGGGAAAAACTGTTTTTT. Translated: CASTLTGGAREKLFF.

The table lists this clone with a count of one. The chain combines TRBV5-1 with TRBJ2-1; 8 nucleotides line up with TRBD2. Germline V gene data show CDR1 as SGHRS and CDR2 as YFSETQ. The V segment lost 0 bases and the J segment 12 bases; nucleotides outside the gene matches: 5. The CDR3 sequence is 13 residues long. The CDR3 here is CASSLAPAGGQFF. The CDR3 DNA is TGCGCCAGCAGCTTGGCCCCGGCGGGGGGGCAGTTCTTC.

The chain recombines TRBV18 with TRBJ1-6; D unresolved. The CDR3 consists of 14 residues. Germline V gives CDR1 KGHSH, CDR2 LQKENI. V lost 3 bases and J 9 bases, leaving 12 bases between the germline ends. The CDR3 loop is CASSPPMMGSPLHF. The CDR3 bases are TGTGCCAGCTCACCGCCGATGATGGGTTCACCCCTCCACTTT.

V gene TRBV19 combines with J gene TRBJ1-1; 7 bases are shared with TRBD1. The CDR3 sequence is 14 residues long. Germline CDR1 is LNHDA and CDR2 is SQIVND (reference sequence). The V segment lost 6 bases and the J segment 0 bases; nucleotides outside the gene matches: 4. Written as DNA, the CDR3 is TGTGCCAGTAGAAGACAGGGATTGAACACTGAAGCTTTCTTT. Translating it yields CASRRQGLNTEAFF.

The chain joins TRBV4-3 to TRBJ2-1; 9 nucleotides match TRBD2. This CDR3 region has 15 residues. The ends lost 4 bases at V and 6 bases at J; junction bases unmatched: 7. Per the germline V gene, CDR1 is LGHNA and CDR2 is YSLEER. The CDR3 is CASSRGLAGPNEQFF. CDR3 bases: TGCGCCAGCAGCCGGGGACTAGCCGGTCCCAATGAGCAGTTCTTC.

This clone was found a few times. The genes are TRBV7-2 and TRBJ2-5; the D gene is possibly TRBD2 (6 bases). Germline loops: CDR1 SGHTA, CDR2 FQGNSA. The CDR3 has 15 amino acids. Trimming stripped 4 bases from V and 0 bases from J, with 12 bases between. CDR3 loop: CASSWMEGYQETQYF. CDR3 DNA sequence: TGTGCCAGCAGCTGGATGGAGGGGTACCAAGAGACCCAGTACTTC.

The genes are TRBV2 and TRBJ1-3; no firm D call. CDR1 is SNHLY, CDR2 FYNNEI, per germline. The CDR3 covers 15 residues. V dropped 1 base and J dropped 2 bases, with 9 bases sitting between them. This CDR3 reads CASSEGAGPGNTIYF. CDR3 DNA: TGTGCCAGCAGTGAAGGTGCCGGGCCTGGAAACACCATATATTTT. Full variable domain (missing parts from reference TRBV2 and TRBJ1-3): EPEVTQTPSHQVTQMGQEVILRCVPISNHLYFYWYRQILGQKVEFLVSFYNNEISEKSEIFDDQFSVERPDGSNFTLKIRSTKLEDSAMYFCASSEGAGPGNTIYFGEGSWLTVV.

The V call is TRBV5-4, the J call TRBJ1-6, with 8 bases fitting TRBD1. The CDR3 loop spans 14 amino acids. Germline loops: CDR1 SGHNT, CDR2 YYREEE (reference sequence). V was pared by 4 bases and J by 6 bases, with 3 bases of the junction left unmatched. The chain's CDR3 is CASSTDRGNSPLHF. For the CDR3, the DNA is TGTGCCAGCAGCACAGACAGGGGTAATTCACCCCTCCACTTT.

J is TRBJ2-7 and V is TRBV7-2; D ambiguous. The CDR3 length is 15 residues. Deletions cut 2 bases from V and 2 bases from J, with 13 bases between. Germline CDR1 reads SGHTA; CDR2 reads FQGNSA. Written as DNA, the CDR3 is TGTGCCAGCAGCTTATTGGGGAACCACCCCTACGAGCAGTACTTC. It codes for CASSLLGNHPYEQYF.

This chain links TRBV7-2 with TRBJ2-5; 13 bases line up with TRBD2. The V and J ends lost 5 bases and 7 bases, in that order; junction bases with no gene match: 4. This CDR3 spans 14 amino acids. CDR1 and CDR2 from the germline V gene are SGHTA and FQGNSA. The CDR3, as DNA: TGTGCCAGCAGCCCACGACTAGCGGGGGGGACCCAGTACTTC. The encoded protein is CASSPRLAGGTQYF.

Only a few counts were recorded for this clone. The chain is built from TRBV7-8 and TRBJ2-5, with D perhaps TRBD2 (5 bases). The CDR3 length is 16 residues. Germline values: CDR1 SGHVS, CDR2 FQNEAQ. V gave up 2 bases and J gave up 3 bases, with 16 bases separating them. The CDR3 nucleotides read TGTGCCAGCAGCTTAAACCTAGCCTTGTGGGAAGAGACCCAGTACTTC. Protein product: CASSLNLALWEETQYF.

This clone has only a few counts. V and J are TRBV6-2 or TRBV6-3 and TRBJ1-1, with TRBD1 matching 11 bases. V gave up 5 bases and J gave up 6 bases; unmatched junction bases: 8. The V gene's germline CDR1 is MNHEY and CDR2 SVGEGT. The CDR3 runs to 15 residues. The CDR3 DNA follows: TGTGCCAGCAGTACGCTGGGACAGGGGGAGGCTGAAGCTTTCTTT. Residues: CASSTLGQGEAEAFF.

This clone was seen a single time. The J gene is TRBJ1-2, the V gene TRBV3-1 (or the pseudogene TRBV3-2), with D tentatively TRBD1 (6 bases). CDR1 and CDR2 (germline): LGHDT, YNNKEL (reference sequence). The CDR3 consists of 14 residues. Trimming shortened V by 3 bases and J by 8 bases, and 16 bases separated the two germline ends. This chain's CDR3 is CASSHLTGQDGYTF. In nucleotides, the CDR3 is TGTGCCAGCAGCCATCTCACAGGGCAGGACGGCTACACCTTC.

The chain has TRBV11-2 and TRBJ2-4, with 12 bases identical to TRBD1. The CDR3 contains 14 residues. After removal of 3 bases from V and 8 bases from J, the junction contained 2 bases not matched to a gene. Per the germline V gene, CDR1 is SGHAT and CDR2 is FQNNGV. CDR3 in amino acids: CASSFGTGGHIQYF. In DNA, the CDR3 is TGTGCCAGCAGCTTTGGGACAGGGGGCCACATTCAGTACTTC.